One and the same sample provided the 20 T cell receptor beta chains below, sequenced in a study of blood T cell repertoires in COVID-19 (dated by TCRdb to about 2020). Receptors were amplified or captured by the immunoSEQ multiplex PCR assay. Imported from immuneACCESS, the table was reduced by TCRdb to in-frame sequences with V and J called. These copies leave out some clones; in studies compared against another copy, an unresolved V gene accounts for under half, and the cause of the remainder is not known. The sample table shows 250,000 to 400,000 clones, and 70% to 90% are seen once. The ten largest clones capture 1.5% to 2% of the sample. The source material was peripheral blood. The source of these receptors is a woman aged 30 to 39 with COVID-19, enrolled during active disease.

The CDR3 spells CASSISLLDQETQYF. The CDR3 nucleotides are TGTGCCAGTAGTATAAGCCTACTAGACCAAGAGACCCAGTACTTC. The V and J genes are TRBV19 and TRBJ2-5; TRBD2 is a possible D gene (5 bases). V lost 2 bases and J 0 bases, leaving 10 bases between the germline ends. The V gene's germline CDR1 is LNHDA and CDR2 SQIVND (reference sequence). The CDR3 runs to 15 residues. Based on the CDR3 plus reference TRBV19 and TRBJ2-5, the full variable domain is DGGITQSPKYLFRKEGQNVTLSCEQNLNHDAMYWYRQDPGQGLRLIYYSQIVNDFQKGDIAEGYSVSREKKESFPLTVTSAQKNPTAFYLCASSISLLDQETQYFGPGTRLLVL.

The CDR3 protein is CASRQGWSNEQFF. The CDR3 DNA reads TGCGCCAGCCGACAGGGGTGGAGCAATGAGCAGTTCTTC. This chain connects TRBV5-1 to TRBJ2-1, with TRBD1 matching 8 bases. This CDR3 spans 13 amino acids. Per the germline V gene, CDR1 is SGHRS and CDR2 is YFSETQ. V shed 7 bases, J shed 6 bases, and the junction held 6 bases outside the gene matches.

The chain recombines TRBV5-4 with TRBJ2-2, with TRBD1 matching over 7 bases. From germline, CDR1 is SGHNT and CDR2 YYREEE (reference sequence). This CDR3 contains 14 residues. V was pared by 3 bases and J by 4 bases, with 3 bases of the junction left unmatched. The CDR3: CASSYYRGTGELFF. CDR3 nucleotide sequence: TGTGCCAGCAGCTACTACAGGGGCACCGGGGAGCTGTTTTTT. The whole variable domain, remainder taken from reference TRBV5-4 and TRBJ2-2, is ETGVTQSPTHLIKTRGQQVTLRCSSQSGHNTVSWYQQALGQGPQFIFQYYREEENGRGNFPPRFSGLQFPNYSSELNVNALELDDSALYLCASSYYRGTGELFFGEGSRLTVL.

The gene calls are TRBV9 and TRBJ2-3, with TRBD2 as a possible D gene (5 bases). The germline CDR1 and CDR2 sequences are SGDLS and YYNGEE. V shed 4 bases and J shed 6 bases, with 21 bases lying between them. CDR3 size: 16 residues. This CDR3 reads CASSPLHNSPGDTQYF. The CDR3 nucleotides are TGTGCCAGCAGCCCCCTGCACAATTCCCCGGGGGATACGCAGTATTTT.

The chain employs TRBV6-2 or TRBV6-3 and TRBJ2-1; D gene uncertain. The CDR3 sequence is 14 residues long. V was trimmed by 5 bases and J by 3 bases, leaving 11 bases between them. The germline V gene encodes CDR1 MNHEY and CDR2 SVGEGT. The CDR3, as DNA: TGTGCCAGCAGTCCAGTGACTTACTACAATGAGCAGTTCTTC. It is translated as CASSPVTYYNEQFF.

Written as DNA, the CDR3 is TGTGCCAGCAGGTACCGGGACAGGGTCACAGATACGCAGTATTTT. Translation: CASRYRDRVTDTQYF. J is TRBJ2-3 and V is TRBV2, with 9 nucleotides matching TRBD1. There are 15 residues in the CDR3. J lost 2 bases, V lost 6 bases, and 6 bases had no gene match. Germline CDR1 reads SNHLY; CDR2 reads FYNNEI. Variable domain in full (rest from reference TRBV2 and TRBJ2-3): EPEVTQTPSHQVTQMGQEVILRCVPISNHLYFYWYRQILGQKVEFLVSFYNNEISEKSEIFDDQFSVERPDGSNFTLKIRSTKLEDSAMYFCASRYRDRVTDTQYFGPGTRLTVL.

This clone was observed a single time. This chain uses TRBV3-1 (or the pseudogene TRBV3-2) with TRBJ2-2; TRBD2 matches at 15 bases. The J segment lost 3 bases and the V segment lost 2 bases, leaving 7 bases of the junction unmatched. This CDR3 spans 19 amino acids. Germline V gene sequence: CDR1 LGHDT, CDR2 YNNKEL (reference sequence). The CDR3 DNA reads TGTGCCAGCAGCCAACTCGGGACTAGCGGGGGGATTTACACCGGGGAGCTGTTTTTT. It is translated as CASSQLGTSGGIYTGELFF.

The chain couples TRBV5-1 to TRBJ1-3, with D hard to call. V lost 0 bases and J 7 bases, leaving 11 bases between the germline ends. Germline CDR1 reads SGHRS; CDR2 reads YFSETQ. The CDR3 runs 14 residues. This CDR3 reads CASSLGEEWNTIYF. CDR3 nucleotide sequence: TGCGCCAGCAGCTTGGGGGAGGAGTGGAACACCATATATTTT.

This rearrangement joins TRBV19 to TRBJ2-5; D possibly corresponds to TRBD1 (5 bases). Trimming took 5 bases from V and 4 from J, leaving 14 bases between them. Germline V gene data show CDR1 as LNHDA and CDR2 as SQIVND (reference sequence). The CDR3 length is 14 residues. The CDR3 DNA reads as TGTGCCAGTAGTCCCAGCCTCCAGGGAGAGACCCAGTACTTC. Encoded protein: CASSPSLQGETQYF.

For this clone: One end of the junction fails to match germline, which may point to a read error. The same CDR3 arises from other DNA sequences in this sample as well. J is TRBJ2-7 and V is TRBV7-2, with 11 bases identical to TRBD1. Germline CDR1 is SGHTA and CDR2 is FQGNSA. CDR3 length: 15 amino acids. CDR3 nucleotide sequence: TGTGCCAGCAGCCCCCGGACAGGGGGCTTAAACGAGCAATACTTC. As protein: CASSPRTGGLNEQYF.

The V and J genes are TRBV6-2 or TRBV6-3 and TRBJ1-1, with TRBD1 matching 9 bases. This CDR3 has 16 residues. V shed 2 bases, J shed 4 bases, and the junction held 8 bases outside the gene matches. Germline CDR1 is MNHEY and CDR2 is SVGEGT. Here the CDR3 DNA reads TGTGCCAGCAGTTACCTAGGGACAGGGCTTACCACTGAAGCTTTCTTT. This translates into CASSYLGTGLTTEAFF.

This clone occurred a few times. The chain links TRBV24-1 to TRBJ2-3; 11 nucleotides align to TRBD2. This CDR3 spans 16 amino acids. Germline-derived CDR1 and CDR2 are KGHDR and SFDVKD. The V and J ends lost 3 bases and 7 bases, in that order; junction bases with no gene match: 8. The CDR3 is CATSDLSGGAFYTQYF. DNA for the CDR3: TGTGCCACCAGTGATCTTAGCGGGGGGGCTTTCTATACGCAGTATTTT.

CDR3 sequence (DNA): TGTGCCAGCAGTGAAGAACCGCTAAATTCACCCCTCCACTTT. It specifies CASSEEPLNSPLHF. The chain recombines TRBV6-1 with TRBJ1-6, with D unresolved. CDR1 and CDR2 from the germline V gene are MNHNS and SASEGT. The CDR3 consists of 14 residues. The germline V and J ends were trimmed by 1 base and 7 bases, with 8 bases remaining between them.

The CDR3 DNA sequence: TGTGCCAGCAGCCAATCCTCTAGTTCACCCCTCCACTTT. Protein: CASSQSSSSPLHF. This chain links TRBV3-1 (or the pseudogene TRBV3-2) with TRBJ1-6; D unresolved. The CDR3 contains 13 residues. V shed 2 bases and J shed 9 bases, with 8 bases lying between them. Germline CDR1 reads LGHDT; CDR2 reads YNNKEL (reference sequence).

The chain employs TRBV30 and TRBJ1-2; TRBD1 matches at 8 bases. This CDR3 is built from 14 residues. Losses at the gene ends were 4 bases for V and 3 bases for J; bases not matched to a gene: 7. CDR1 is GTSNPN and CDR2 is SVGIG in the germline V gene (reference sequence). CDR3 DNA: TGTGCCTGGACGGGTGACAGGGGAGACTATGGCTACACCTTC. Translated: CAWTGDRGDYGYTF.

The rearrangement links TRBV6-5 to TRBJ1-1; 11 positions match TRBD1. CDR1 and CDR2 from the germline V gene are MNHEY and SVGAGI. The V gene end was trimmed by 6 bases and the J gene end by 5 bases; junction bases not matched to a gene: 5. The CDR3 is 14 residues long. CDR3 sequence: CASSFGQGATEAFF. The CDR3 DNA reads as TGTGCCAGCAGCTTCGGACAGGGGGCTACTGAAGCTTTCTTT.

The CDR3 loop reads CSVVTRGRGTGELFF. The CDR3 bases are TGCAGCGTTGTTACAAGGGGGCGAGGCACCGGGGAGCTGTTTTTT. The J gene is TRBJ2-2, the V gene TRBV29-1, with 7 bases lining up with TRBD1. The length of the CDR3 is 15 residues. Germline trimming cut 4 bases from V and 4 bases from J; bases unmatched to any gene: 9. Germline CDR1 reads SQVTM; CDR2 reads ANQGSEA.

The V and J genes are TRBV11-2 and TRBJ1-4, with a possible D match to TRBD1 (6 bases). V lost 5 bases, J lost 8 bases, and 24 bases lay in between. This CDR3 has 17 residues. CDR1 is SGHAT, CDR2 FQNNGV, per germline. The CDR3: CASSVIKGHRDKEKLFF. The DNA for the CDR3 is TGTGCCAGCAGCGTTATTAAGGGACATAGAGATAAGGAAAAACTGTTTTTT. The entire variable domain, with the rest obtained from reference TRBV11-2 and TRBJ1-4, is as follows: EAGVAQSPRYKIIEKRQSVAFWCNPISGHATLYWYQQILGQGPKLLIQFQNNGVVDDSQLPKDRFSAERLKGVDSTLKIQPAKLEDSAVYLCASSVIKGHRDKEKLFFGSGTQLSVL.

Remarks on this clone: The sample has other DNA sequences that encode this CDR3 too. The gene calls are TRBV5-1 and TRBJ2-5; D uncertain. CDR1 is SGHRS and CDR2 is YFSETQ in the germline V gene. Trimming took 3 bases from V and 4 from J, leaving 10 bases between them. The CDR3 runs to 13 residues. The DNA for the CDR3 is TGCGCCAGCAGCTCTTCCGGGTCAGAGACCCAGTACTTC. As protein: CASSSSGSETQYF.

The chain has TRBV5-1 and TRBJ1-6; 9 bases agree with TRBD1. This CDR3 is built from 17 residues. The germline CDR1 and CDR2 sequences are SGHRS and YFSETQ. The V gene end was trimmed by 1 base and the J gene end by 8 bases; junction bases not matched to a gene: 10. CDR3 sequence (DNA): TGCGCCAGCAGCTTGACCCCGGGACAGGGACGTTATTCACCCCTCCACTTT. Amino acid sequence: CASSLTPGQGRYSPLHF.